The clone carrying this T cell receptor (beta chain) was seen once. Its matching antigen is unknown. Profiling relied on immunoSEQ multiplex PCR, and the TCRdb table lists in-frame clones only, not all of them. The table has about 89,000 clones, around 86% seen once. This entry is derived from a study of T cell repertoires and HLA-DP antigens. Study observations and caveats: Pre-culture clonality, roughly 0.036, was far below sorted CD137+ clonality of around 0.39.

V gave up 0 bases and J gave up 8 bases; unmatched junction bases: 5. This CDR3 contains 16 residues. CDR1 MNHEY and CDR2 SVGAGI come from the germline V gene. The rearrangement links TRBV6-5 to TRBJ1-6, with 9 bases fitting TRBD1. This receptor was obtained from a man over 45 in good health and CMV-seronegative. Input material: CD4+ T cells from PBMCs. The DNA for the CDR3 is TGTGCCAGCAGTTACTCACAGGGGGCTAGGTATTCACCCCTCCACTTT. As protein: CASSYSQGARYSPLHF.